The clone carrying this T cell receptor (beta chain) was picked up many times. This entry comes from a study of read filtering for tumor transcriptome and immune sequencing. This library used roughly 400 ng RNA and molecular barcoded adaptors spanning alpha/delta and beta/gamma chains. Using its own MiXCR run on the reads, TCRdb lists one record per CDR3 protein. Of approximately 25,000 distinct CDR3 sequences in the sample, about an eighth were seen once. CDR1 is KGHSH, CDR2 LQKENI, per germline. This CDR3 comprises 18 residues. V shed 3 bases, J shed 1 base, and the junction held 7 bases outside the gene matches.

V and J are TRBV18 and TRBJ2-1, with 12 bases aligning to TRBD2. What was sequenced was a population of CD138-negative cells sorted from bone marrow. The receptor was isolated from a donor aged 40 or older with multiple myeloma. This CDR3 reads CASSPWTLAGGSYNEQFF. DNA of the CDR3: TGTGCCAGCTCACCTTGGACACTAGCGGGAGGATCCTACAATGAGCAGTTCTTC.